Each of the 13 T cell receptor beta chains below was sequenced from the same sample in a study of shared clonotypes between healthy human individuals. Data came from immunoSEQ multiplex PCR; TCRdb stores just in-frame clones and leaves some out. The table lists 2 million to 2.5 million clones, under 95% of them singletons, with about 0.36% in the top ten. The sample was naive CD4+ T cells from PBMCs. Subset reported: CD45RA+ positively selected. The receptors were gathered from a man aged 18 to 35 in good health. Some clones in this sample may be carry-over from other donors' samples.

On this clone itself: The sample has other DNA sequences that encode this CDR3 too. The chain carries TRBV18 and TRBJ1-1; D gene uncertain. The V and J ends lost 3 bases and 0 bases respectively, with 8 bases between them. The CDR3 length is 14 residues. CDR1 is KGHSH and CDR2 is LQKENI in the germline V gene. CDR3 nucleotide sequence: TGTGCCAGCTCACCCCTAGGTGTGAACACTGAAGCTTTCTTT. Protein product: CASSPLGVNTEAFF. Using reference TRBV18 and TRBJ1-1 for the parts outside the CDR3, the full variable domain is NAGVMQNPRHLVRRRGQEARLRCSPMKGHSHVYWYRQLPEEGLKFMVYLQKENIIDESGMPKERFSAEFPKEGPSILRIQQVVRGDSAAYFCASSPLGVNTEAFFGQGTRLTVV.

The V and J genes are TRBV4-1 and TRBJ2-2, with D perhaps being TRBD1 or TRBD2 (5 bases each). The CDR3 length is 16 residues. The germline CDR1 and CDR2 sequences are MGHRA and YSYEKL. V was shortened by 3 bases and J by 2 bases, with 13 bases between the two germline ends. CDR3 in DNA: TGCGCCAGCAGCCAGAGGGGAGAGGTTAACACCGGGGAGCTGTTTTTT. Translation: CASSQRGEVNTGELFF.

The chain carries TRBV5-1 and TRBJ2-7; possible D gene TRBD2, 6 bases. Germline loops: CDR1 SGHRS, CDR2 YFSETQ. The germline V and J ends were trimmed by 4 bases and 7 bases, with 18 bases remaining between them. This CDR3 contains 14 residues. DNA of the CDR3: TGCGCCAGCAGCGATCCGGAGGGACTCTCTGAGCAGTACTTC. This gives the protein CASSDPEGLSEQYF.

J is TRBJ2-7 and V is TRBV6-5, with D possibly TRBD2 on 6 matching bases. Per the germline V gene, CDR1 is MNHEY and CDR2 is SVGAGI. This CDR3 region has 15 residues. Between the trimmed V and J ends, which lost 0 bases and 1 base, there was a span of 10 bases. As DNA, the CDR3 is TGTGCCAGCAGTTACTCGCTAGCGCAATCCTACGAGCAGTACTTC. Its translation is CASSYSLAQSYEQYF.

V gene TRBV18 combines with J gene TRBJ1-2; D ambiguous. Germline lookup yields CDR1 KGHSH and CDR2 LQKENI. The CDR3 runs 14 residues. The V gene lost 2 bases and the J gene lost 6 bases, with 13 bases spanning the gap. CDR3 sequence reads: CASSPRDMFDGYTF. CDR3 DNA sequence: TGTGCCAGCTCACCAAGAGACATGTTCGATGGCTACACCTTC.

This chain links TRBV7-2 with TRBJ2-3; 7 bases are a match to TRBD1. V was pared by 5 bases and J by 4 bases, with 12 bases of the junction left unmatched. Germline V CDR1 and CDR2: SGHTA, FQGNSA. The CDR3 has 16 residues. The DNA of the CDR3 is TGTGCCAGCAGCCGCCAACCTAGACAGGGAGCAGATACGCAGTATTTT. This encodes CASSRQPRQGADTQYF.

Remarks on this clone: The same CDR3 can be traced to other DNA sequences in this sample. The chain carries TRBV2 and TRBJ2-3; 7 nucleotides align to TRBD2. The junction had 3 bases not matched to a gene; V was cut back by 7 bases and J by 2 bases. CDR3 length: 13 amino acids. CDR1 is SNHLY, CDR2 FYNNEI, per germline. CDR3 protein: CASTSGYTDTQYF. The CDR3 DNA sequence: TGTGCCAGCACTAGCGGCTACACAGATACGCAGTATTTT. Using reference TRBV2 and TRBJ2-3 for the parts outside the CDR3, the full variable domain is EPEVTQTPSHQVTQMGQEVILRCVPISNHLYFYWYRQILGQKVEFLVSFYNNEISEKSEIFDDQFSVERPDGSNFTLKIRSTKLEDSAMYFCASTSGYTDTQYFGPGTRLTVL.

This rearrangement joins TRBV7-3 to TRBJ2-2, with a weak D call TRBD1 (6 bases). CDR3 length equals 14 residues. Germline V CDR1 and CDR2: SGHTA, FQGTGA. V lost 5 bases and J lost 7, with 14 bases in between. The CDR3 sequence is CASSVRGYGGELFF. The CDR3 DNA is TGTGCCAGCAGCGTAAGGGGGTACGGCGGGGAGCTGTTTTTT. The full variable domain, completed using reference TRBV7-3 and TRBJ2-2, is GAGVSQTPSNKVTEKGKYVELRCDPISGHTALYWYRQSLGQGPEFLIYFQGTGAADDSGLPNDRFFAVRPEGSVSTLKIQRTERGDSAVYLCASSVRGYGGELFFGEGSRLTVL.

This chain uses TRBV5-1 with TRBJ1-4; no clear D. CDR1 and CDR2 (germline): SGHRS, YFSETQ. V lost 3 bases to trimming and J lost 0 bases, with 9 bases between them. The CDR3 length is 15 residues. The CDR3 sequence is CASSSQPTTNEKLFF. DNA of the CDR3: TGCGCCAGCAGCTCGCAGCCTACAACTAATGAAAAACTGTTTTTT.

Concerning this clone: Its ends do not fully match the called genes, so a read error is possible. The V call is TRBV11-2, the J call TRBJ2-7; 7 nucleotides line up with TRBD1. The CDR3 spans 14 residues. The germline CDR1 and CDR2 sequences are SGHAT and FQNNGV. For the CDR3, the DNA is TGTGCCAGCAGCTTAGATCTGGGGGTTACAGGGGACGACTTC. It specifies CASSLDLGVTGDDF.

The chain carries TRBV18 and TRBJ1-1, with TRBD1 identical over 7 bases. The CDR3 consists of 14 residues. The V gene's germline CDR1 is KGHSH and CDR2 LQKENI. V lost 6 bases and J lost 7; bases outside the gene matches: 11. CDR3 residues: CASSPTWSGGEAFF. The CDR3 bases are TGTGCCAGCTCCCCCACTTGGTCAGGGGGTGAAGCTTTCTTT.

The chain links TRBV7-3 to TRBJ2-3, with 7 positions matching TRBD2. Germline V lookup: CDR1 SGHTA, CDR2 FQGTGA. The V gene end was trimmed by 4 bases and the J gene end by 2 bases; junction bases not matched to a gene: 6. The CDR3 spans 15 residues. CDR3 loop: CASSSSSGYTDTQYF. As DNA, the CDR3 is TGTGCCAGCAGCTCGTCTAGCGGATACACAGATACGCAGTATTTT.

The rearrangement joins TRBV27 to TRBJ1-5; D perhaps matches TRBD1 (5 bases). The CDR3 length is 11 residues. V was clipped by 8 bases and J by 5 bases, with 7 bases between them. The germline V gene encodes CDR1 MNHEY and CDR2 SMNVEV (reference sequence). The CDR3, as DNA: TGTGCCAGCGGGGGGGATCAGCCCCAGCATTTT. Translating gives CASGGDQPQHF.